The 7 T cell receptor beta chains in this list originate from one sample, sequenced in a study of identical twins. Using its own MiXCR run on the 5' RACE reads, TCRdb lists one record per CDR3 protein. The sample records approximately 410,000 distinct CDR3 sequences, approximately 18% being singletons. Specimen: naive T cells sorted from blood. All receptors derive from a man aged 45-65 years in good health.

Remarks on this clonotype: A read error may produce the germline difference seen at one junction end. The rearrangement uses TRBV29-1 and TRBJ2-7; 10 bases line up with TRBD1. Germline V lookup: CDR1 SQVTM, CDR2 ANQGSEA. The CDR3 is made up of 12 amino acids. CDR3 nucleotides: TGCAGCACCCGACAGGGGGCATACGAGCAGAACTTC. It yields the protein CSTRQGAYEQNF.

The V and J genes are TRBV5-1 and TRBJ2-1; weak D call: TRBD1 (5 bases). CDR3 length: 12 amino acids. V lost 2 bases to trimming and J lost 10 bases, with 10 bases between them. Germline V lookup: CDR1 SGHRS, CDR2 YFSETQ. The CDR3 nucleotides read TGCGCCAGCAGCTTAAAGGGGTCCGAGCAGTTCTTC. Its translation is CASSLKGSEQFF. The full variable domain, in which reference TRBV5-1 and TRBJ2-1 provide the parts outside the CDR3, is KAGVTQTPRYLIKTRGQQVTLSCSPISGHRSVSWYQQTPGQGLQFLFEYFSETQRNKGNFPGRFSGRQFSNSRSEMNVSTLELGDSALYLCASSLKGSEQFFGPGTRLTVL.

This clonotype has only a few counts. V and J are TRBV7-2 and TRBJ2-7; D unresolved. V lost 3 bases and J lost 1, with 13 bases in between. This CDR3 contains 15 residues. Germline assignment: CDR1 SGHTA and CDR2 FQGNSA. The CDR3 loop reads CASSFKTDRSYEQYF. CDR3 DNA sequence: TGTGCCAGCAGCTTTAAGACGGACCGATCCTACGAGCAGTACTTC.

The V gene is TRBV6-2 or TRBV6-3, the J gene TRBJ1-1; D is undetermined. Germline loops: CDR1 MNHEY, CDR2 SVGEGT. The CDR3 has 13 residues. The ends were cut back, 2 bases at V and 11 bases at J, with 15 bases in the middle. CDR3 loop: CASSYGPRSVAFF. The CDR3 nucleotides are TGTGCCAGCAGTTACGGTCCCCGTTCGGTGGCTTTCTTT.

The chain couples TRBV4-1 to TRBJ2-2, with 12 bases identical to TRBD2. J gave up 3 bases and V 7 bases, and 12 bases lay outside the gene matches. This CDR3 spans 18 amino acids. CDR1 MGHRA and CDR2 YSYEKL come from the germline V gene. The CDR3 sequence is CASTPGLAGGPDTGELFF. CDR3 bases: TGCGCCAGCACCCCCGGTCTAGCGGGGGGGCCAGACACCGGGGAGCTGTTTTTT.

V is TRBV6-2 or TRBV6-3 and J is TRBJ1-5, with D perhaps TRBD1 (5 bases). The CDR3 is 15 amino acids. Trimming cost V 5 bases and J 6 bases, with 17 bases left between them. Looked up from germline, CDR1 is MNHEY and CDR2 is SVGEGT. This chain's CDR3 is CASSGPRDLGQPQHF. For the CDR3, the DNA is TGTGCCAGCAGTGGACCCCGGGACTTGGGTCAGCCCCAGCATTTT.

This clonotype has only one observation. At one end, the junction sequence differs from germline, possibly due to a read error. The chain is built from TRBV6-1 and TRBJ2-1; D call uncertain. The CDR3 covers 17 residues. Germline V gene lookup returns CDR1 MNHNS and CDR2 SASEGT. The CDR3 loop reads CAGSESPGHRSYNEQFF. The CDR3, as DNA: TGTGCCGGCAGTGAATCTCCAGGCCATCGCTCCTACAATGAGCAGTTCTTC.